The clone carrying this T cell receptor (beta chain) has only a few counts. Its antigen is undetermined. This entry belongs to a study of CD8+ T cells in alopecia areata. Study as a whole: Treated patients were dosed with oral tofacitinib, taking 5 to 10 mg twice daily. General study points: Clonality was higher in lesional than normal scalp, especially in alopecia totalis/universalis. Resident alphabeta T cells of normal skin are also sequenced in scalp samples.

Sample treatment: oral pan-JAK inhibitor, 5-10 mg twice daily. The authors sorted CD4+ and CD8+ T cells from PBMCs. With V trimmed by 4 bases and J by 0 bases, 9 bases remained unmatched. Germline CDR1 is LGHNA and CDR2 is YNFKEQ. This CDR3 region has 17 residues. The sequencing template was cDNA reverse transcribed from extracted RNA. Only in-frame clones appear in the TCRdb table, and some are missing; sequencing was by immunoSEQ multiplex PCR. This sample has about 140,000 clones, with about 85% found just once. The TCR sequence derives from a human donor with alopecia areata. The chain carries TRBV4-2 and TRBJ1-3; 7 bases are a match to TRBD1. The sample was CD8+ T cells sorted from blood, taken at week 4, from a patient treated with tofacitinib. As DNA, the CDR3 is TGTGCCAGCAGCCCCAGGGGACAGACCTCCTCTGGAAACACCATATATTTT. This translates into CASSPRGQTSSGNTIYF.